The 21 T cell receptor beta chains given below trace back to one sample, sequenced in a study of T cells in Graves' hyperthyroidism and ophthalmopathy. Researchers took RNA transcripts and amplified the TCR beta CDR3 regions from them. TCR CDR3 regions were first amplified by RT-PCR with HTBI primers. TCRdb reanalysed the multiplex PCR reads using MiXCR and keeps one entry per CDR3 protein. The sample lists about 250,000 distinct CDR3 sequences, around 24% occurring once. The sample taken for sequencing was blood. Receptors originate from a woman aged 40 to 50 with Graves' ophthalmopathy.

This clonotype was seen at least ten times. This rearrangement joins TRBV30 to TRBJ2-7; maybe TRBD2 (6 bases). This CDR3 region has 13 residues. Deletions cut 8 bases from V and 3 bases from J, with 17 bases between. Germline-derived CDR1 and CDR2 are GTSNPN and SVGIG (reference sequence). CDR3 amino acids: CAGDFSGDYEQYF. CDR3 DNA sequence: TGTGCCGGGGACTTCTCAGGAGACTACGAGCAGTACTTC.

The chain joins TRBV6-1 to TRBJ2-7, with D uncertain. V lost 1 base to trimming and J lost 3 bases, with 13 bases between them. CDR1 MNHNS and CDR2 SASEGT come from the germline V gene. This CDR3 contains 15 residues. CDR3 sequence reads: CASSEEVGRNYEQYF. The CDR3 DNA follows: TGTGCCAGCAGTGAAGAGGTGGGCCGGAACTACGAGCAGTACTTC.

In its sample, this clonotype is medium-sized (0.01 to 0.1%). The CDR3 sequence is CATSREVHYEQYF. The CDR3 bases are TGTGCCACCAGCAGAGAGGTTCACTACGAGCAGTACTTC. The V gene is TRBV15, the J gene TRBJ2-7, with D unresolved. CDR1 and CDR2 from the germline V gene are LNHNV and YYDKDF (reference sequence). Trimming took 0 bases from V and 3 from J, leaving 6 bases between them. CDR3 size: 13 residues.

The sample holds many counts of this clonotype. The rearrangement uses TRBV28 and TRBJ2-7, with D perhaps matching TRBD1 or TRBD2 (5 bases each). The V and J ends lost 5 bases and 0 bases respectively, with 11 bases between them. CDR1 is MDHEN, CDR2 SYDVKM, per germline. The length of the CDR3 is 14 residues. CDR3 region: CASSLGTLSYEQYF. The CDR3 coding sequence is TGTGCCAGCAGTCTCGGGACGCTCTCCTACGAGCAGTACTTC.

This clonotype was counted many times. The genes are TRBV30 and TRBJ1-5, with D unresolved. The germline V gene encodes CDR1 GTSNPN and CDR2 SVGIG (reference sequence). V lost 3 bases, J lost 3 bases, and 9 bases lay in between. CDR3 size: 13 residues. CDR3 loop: CAWSEPNNQPQHF. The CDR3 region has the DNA TGTGCCTGGAGCGAGCCTAACAATCAGCCCCAGCATTTT.

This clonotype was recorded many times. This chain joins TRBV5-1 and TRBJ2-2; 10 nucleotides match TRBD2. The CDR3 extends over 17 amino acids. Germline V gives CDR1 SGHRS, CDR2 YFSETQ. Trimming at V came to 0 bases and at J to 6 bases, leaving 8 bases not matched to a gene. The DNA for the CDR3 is TGCGCCAGCAGCTTGGCCGGTTCTAGCGGGAGAGCCGGGGAGCTGTTTTTT. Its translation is CASSLAGSSGRAGELFF.

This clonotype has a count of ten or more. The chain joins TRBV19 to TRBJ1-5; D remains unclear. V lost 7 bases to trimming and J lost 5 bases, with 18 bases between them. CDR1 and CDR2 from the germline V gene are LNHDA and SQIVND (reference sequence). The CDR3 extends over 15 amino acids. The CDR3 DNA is TGTGCCAGTATCTCCCGGGCGAACCATGATCAGCCCCAGCATTTT. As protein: CASISRANHDQPQHF.

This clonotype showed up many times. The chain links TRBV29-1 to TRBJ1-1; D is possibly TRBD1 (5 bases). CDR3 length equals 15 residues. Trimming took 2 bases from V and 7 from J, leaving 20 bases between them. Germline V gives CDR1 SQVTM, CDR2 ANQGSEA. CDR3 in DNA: TGCAGCGTTGAATACCCCACAGGTCCCAGAGGTGAAGCTTTCTTT. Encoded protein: CSVEYPTGPRGEAFF.

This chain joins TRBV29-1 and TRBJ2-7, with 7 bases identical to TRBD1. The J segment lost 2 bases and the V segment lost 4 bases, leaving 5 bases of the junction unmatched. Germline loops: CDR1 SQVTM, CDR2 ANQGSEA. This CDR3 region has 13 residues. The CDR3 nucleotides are TGCAGCGTTGGGGGACAGTACCCCTACGAGCAGTACTTC. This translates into CSVGGQYPYEQYF.

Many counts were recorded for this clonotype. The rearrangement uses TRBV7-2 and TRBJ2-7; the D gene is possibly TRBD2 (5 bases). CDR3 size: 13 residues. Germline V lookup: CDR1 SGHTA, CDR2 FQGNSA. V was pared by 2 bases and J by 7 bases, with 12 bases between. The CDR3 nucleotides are TGTGCCAGCAGCTTAATTGTGGGAGCTGAGCAGTACTTC. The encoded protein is CASSLIVGAEQYF. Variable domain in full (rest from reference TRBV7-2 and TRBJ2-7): GAGVSQSPSNKVTEKGKDVELRCDPISGHTALYWYRQSLGQGLEFLIYFQGNSAPDKSGLPSDRFSAERTGGSVSTLTIQRTQQEDSAVYLCASSLIVGAEQYFGPGTRLTVT.

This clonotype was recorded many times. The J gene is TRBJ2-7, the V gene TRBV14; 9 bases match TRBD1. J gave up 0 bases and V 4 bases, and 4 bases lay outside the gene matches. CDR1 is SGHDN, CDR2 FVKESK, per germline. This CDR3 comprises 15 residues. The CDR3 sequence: CASSPGQGYSYEQYF. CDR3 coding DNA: TGTGCCAGCAGCCCTGGACAGGGGTACTCCTACGAGCAGTACTTC.

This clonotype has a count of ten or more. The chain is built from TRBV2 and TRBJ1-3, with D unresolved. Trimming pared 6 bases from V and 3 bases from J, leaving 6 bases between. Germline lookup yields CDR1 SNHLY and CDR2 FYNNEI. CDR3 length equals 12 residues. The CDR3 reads CASSTYGNTIYF. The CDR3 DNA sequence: TGTGCCAGCAGCACCTATGGAAACACCATATATTTT.

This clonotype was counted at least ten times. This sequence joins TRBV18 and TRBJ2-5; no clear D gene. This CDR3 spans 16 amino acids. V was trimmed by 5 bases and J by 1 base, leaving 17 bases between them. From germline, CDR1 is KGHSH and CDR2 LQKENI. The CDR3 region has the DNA TGTGCCAGCTCAAAACACGCACCCGGCCTCCAAGAGACCCAGTACTTC. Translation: CASSKHAPGLQETQYF.

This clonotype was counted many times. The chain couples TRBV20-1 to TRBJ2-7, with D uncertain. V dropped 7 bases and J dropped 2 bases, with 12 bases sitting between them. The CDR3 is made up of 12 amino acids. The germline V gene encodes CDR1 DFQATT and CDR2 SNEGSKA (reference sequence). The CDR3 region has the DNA TGCAGTGTCAGCCAGGCTACCTACGAGCAGTACTTC. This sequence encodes CSVSQATYEQYF.

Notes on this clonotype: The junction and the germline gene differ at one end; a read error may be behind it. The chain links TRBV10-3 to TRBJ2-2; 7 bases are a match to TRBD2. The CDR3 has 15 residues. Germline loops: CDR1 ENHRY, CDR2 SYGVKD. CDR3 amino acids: CATSAASGRTGELFF. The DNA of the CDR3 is TGTGCCACCAGTGCGGCTAGCGGTAGGACCGGGGAGCTGTTTTTT.

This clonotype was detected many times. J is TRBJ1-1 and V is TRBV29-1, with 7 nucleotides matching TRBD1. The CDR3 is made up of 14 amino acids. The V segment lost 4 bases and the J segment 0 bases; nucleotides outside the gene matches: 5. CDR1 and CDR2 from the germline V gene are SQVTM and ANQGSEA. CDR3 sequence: CSVVGTAVNTEAFF. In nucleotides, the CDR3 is TGCAGCGTTGTGGGGACAGCAGTGAACACTGAAGCTTTCTTT.

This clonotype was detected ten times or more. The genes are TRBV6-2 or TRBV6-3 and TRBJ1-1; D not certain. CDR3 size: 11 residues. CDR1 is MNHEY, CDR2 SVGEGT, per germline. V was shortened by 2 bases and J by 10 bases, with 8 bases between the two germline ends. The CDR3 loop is CASSYREAAFF. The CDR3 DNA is TGTGCCAGCAGTTACAGGGAGGCAGCTTTCTTT.

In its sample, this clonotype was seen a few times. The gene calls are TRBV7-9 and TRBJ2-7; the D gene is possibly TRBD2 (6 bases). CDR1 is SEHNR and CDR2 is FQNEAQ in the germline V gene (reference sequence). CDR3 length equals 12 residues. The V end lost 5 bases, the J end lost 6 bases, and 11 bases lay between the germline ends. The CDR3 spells CASSPQTSEQYF. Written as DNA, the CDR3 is TGTGCCAGCAGCCCCCAGACTAGCGAGCAGTACTTC.

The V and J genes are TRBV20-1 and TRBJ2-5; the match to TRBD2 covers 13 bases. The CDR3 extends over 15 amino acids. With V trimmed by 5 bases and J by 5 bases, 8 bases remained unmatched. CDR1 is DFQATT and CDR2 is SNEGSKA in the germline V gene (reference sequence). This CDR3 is CSAQALAGGHETQYF. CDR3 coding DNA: TGCAGTGCTCAGGCACTAGCGGGGGGGCATGAGACCCAGTACTTC.

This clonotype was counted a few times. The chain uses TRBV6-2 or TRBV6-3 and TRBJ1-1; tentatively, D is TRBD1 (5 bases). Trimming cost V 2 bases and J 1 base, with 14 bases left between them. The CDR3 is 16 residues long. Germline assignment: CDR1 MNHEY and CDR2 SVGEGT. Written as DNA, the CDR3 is TGTGCCAGCAGTTACGTCATGGTACAGGCGAACACTGAAGCTTTCTTT. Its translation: CASSYVMVQANTEAFF.

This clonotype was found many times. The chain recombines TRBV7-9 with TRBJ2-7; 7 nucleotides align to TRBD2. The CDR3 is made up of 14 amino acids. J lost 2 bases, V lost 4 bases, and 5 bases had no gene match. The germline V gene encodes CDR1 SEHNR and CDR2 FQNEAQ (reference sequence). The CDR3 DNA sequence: TGTGCCAGCAGCTCGGGGGGAGGGCCCTACGAGCAGTACTTC. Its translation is CASSSGGGPYEQYF.